The sequence of this TCR beta chain was determined in a study of patients and donors after allogeneic stem cell transplantation (dated by TCRdb to about 2020). As concerns this clonotype: No cognate antigen has been identified for it. Per-base qualities were not stored, and no clone one base away is much larger.

Receptors were amplified or captured by RT-PCR. Instrument on record: NextSeq 550. TCRdb applied fastp at Q25 and MiXCR to the public reads, then kept only in-frame beta chains. Identical CDR3 protein sequences are pooled into one entry, listed with their most common genes and DNA. This sample lists 920,000 or so distinct CDR3 sequences; around 17% were detected once. The top ten hold around 6% of the sample. CDR1 SGHTA and CDR2 FQGNSA were looked up in the germline V gene. The CDR3, cysteine through phenylalanine, is 16 amino acids long. CDR3 DNA only is kept here, 48 bases in frame from base 1. V is clipped by 2 bases and J by 0 bases, and the sequence between their germline boundaries is 13 bases long.

The specimen sequenced was blood, either unsorted or a sorted T cell fraction (not recorded which). This receptor chain uses TRBV7-2 and TRBJ2-5; the D gene could be either TRBD1 or TRBD2, each agreeing at 6 bases. This receptor was identified in a human donor who was either an allogeneic HSCT recipient or a stem cell or donor lymphocyte infusion donor (not recorded which). It is not recorded whose cells these are; they may come from a transplant donor. The DNA sequence is as follows: TGTGCCAGCAGCTTACAGTGGGGGGCACACCAAGAGACCCAGTACTTC. It codes for CASSLQWGAHQETQYF.